This TCR beta chain was observed in a study of blood T cell repertoires in COVID-19. V was shortened by 4 bases and J by 8 bases, with 14 bases between the two germline ends. The CDR3 is 13 residues long. The germline gives CDR1 SGHTA, CDR2 FQGTGA. The data were produced by immunoSEQ multiplex PCR, yet TCRdb's version contains in-frame clones alone and is incomplete. The data hold tens of thousands of clones, with roughly four fifths observed a single time. The rearrangement uses TRBV7-3 and TRBJ1-2; TRBD1 is a possible D gene (6 bases). This receptor was taken from a human donor with acute or convalescent COVID-19. The donor label of this sample is uncertain. What was sequenced was peripheral blood. CDR3 amino acids: CASSSSQGSGYTF. As DNA, the CDR3 is TGTGCCAGCAGCTCGTCACAGGGATCCGGCTACACCTTC.